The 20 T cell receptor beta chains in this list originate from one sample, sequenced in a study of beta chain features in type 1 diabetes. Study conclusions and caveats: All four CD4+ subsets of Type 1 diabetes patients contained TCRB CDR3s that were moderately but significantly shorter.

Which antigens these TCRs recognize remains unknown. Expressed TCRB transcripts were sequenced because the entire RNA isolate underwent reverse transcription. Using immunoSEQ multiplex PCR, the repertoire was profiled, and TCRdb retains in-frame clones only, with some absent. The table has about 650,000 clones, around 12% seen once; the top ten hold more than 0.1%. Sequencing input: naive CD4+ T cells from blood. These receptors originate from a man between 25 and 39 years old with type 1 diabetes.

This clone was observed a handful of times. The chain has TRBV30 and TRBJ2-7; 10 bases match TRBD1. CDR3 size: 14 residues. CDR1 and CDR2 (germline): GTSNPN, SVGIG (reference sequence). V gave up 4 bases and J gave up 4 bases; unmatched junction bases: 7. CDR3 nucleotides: TGTGCCTGGATTAGCGGGACAGGGGAATACGAGCAGTACTTC. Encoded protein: CAWISGTGEYEQYF.

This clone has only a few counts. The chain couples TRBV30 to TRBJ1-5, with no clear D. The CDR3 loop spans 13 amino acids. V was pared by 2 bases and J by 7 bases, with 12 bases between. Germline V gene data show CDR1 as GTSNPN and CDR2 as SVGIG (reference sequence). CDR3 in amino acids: CAWSTKGSQPQHF. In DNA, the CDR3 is TGTGCCTGGAGTACCAAAGGGTCACAGCCCCAGCATTTT.

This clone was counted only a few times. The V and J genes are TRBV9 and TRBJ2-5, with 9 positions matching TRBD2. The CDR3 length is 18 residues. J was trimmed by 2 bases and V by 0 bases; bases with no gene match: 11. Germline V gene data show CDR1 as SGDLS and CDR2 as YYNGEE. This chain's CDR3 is CASSVGPPPSGAQETQYF. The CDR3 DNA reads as TGTGCCAGCAGCGTAGGCCCCCCCCCTAGCGGGGCTCAAGAGACCCAGTACTTC.

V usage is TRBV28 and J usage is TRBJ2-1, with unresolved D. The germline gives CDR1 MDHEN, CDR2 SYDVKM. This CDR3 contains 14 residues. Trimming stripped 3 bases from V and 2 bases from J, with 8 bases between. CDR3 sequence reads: CASSLVRTYNEQFF. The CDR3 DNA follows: TGTGCCAGCAGTTTGGTAAGAACCTACAATGAGCAGTTCTTC.

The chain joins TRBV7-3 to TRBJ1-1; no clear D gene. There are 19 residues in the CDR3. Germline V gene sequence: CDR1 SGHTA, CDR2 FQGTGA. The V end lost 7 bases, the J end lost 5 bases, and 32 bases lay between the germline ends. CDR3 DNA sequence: TGTGCCAGCAACCAGCTTAAGTTGGCTCAACAGCTCTTGGAGACTGAAGCTTTCTTT. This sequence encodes CASNQLKLAQQLLETEAFF.

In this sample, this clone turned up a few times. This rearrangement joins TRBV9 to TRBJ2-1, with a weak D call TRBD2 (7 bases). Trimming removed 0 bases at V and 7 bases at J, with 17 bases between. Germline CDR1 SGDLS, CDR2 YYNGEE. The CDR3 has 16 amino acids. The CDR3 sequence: CASSVASGGVTNEQFF. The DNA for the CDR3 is TGTGCCAGCAGCGTAGCTTCGGGGGGCGTCACGAATGAGCAGTTCTTC.

Here the CDR3 DNA reads TGTGCCAGCAGCTTAAAGTATTTACAGGGGACTGAAGCTTTCTTT. Amino acid sequence: CASSLKYLQGTEAFF. The V gene is TRBV7-2, the J gene TRBJ1-1, with 7 positions matching TRBD1. V shed 2 bases and J 5 bases; nucleotides not matched to a gene: 8. The CDR3 contains 15 residues. CDR1 and CDR2 from the germline V gene are SGHTA and FQGNSA.

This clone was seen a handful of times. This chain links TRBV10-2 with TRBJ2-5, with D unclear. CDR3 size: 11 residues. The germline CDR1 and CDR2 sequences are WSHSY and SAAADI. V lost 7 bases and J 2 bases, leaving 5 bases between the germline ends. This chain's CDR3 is CASISQETQYF. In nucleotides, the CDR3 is TGCGCCAGCATCTCACAAGAGACCCAGTACTTC.

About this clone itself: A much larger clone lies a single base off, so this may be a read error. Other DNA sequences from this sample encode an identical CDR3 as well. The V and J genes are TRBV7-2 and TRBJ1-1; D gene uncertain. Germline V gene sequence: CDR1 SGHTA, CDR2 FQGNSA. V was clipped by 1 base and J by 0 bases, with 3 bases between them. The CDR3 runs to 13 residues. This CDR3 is CASSLGMNTEAFF. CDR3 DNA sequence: TGTGCCAGCAGCTTAGGGATGAACACTGAAGCTTTCTTT.

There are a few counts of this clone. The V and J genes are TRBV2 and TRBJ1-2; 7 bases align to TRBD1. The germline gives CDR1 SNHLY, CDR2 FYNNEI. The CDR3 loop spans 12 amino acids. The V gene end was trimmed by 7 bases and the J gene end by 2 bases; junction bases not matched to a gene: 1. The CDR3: CASTDRNYGYTF. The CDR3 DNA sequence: TGTGCCAGCACGGACAGGAACTATGGCTACACCTTC. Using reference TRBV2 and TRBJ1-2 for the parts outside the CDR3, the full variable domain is EPEVTQTPSHQVTQMGQEVILRCVPISNHLYFYWYRQILGQKVEFLVSFYNNEISEKSEIFDDQFSVERPDGSNFTLKIRSTKLEDSAMYFCASTDRNYGYTFGSGTRLTVV.

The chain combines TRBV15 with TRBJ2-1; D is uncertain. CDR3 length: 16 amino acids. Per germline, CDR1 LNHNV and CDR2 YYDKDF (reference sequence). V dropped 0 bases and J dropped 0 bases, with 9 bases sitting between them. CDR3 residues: CATSRDRAPSYNEQFF. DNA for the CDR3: TGTGCCACCAGCAGAGATCGGGCCCCCTCCTACAATGAGCAGTTCTTC.

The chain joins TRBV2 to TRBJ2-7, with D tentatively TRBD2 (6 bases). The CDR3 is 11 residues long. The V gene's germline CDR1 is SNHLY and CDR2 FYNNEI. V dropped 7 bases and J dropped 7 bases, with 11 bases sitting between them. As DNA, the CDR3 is TGTGCCAGCAAGGCGGAGGGAGAGCAGTACTTC. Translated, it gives CASKAEGEQYF. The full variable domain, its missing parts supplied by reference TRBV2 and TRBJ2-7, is EPEVTQTPSHQVTQMGQEVILRCVPISNHLYFYWYRQILGQKVEFLVSFYNNEISEKSEIFDDQFSVERPDGSNFTLKIRSTKLEDSAMYFCASKAEGEQYFGPGTRLTVT.

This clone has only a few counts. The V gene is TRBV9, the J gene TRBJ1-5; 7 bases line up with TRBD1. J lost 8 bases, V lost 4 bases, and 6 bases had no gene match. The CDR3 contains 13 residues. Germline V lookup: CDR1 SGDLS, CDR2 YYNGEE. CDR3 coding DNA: TGTGCCAGCAGCATCGGGACAGACAAGCCCCAGCATTTT. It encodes CASSIGTDKPQHF.

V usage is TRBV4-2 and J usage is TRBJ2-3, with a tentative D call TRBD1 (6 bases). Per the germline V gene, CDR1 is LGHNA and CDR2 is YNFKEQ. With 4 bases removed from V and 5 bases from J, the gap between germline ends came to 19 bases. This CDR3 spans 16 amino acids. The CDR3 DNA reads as TGTGCCAGCAGCCCTCACCAGGGGACGGAAGGAGATACGCAGTATTTT. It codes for CASSPHQGTEGDTQYF.

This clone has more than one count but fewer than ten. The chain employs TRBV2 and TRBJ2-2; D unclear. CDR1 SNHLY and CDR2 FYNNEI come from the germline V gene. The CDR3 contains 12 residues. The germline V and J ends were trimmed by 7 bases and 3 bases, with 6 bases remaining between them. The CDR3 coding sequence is TGTGCCAGCACTACCGACACCGGGGAGCTGTTTTTT. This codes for CASTTDTGELFF.

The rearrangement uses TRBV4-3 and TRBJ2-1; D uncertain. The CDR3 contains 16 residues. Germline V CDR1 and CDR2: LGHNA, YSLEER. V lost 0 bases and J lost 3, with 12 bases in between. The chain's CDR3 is CASSQDGHLNYNEQFF. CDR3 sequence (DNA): TGCGCCAGCAGCCAAGATGGGCACCTAAACTACAATGAGCAGTTCTTC.

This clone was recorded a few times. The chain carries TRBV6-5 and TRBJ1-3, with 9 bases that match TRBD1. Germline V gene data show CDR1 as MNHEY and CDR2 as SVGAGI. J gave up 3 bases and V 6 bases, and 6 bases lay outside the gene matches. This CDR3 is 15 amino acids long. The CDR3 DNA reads TGTGCCAGCAGATACAGGGGGCTTAGTGGAAACACCATATATTTT. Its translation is CASRYRGLSGNTIYF.

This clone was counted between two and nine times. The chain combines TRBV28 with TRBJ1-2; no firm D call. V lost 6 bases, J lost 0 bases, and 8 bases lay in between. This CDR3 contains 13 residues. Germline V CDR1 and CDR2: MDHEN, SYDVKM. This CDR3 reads CASRPGSNYGYTF. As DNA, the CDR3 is TGTGCCAGCAGGCCCGGATCTAACTATGGCTACACCTTC.

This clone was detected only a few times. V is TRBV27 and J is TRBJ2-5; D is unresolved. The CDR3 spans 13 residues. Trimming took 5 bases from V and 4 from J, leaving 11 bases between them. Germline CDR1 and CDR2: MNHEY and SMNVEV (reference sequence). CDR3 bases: TGTGCCAGCAGTGTTGCGTTTGGAGAGACCCAGTACTTC. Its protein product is CASSVAFGETQYF.

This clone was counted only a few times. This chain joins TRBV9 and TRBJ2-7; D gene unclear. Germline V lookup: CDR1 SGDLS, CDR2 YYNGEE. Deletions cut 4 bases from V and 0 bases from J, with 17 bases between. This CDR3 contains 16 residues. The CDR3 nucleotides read TGTGCCAGCAGCCTCCGGGCGGACCGGAGCTCCTACGAGCAGTACTTC. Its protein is CASSLRADRSSYEQYF.